Listed below are T cell receptor beta chains from one sample, sequenced in a study of blood T cell repertoires in COVID-19. Assay used: immunoSEQ multiplex PCR; TCRdb lists only in-frame clones, some missing. The profile shows about 200,000 clones, about 86% of them singletons. Sequencing was carried out using PBMCs or T cells enriched from blood (not recorded which). Receptor source: a young woman who had been exposed to COVID-19. Both conserved end residues are part of each CDR3. The order of the fields is D gene, CDR3 length, J gene, V gene, clone size, CDR3 DNA, CDR3 protein. The D gene is left open where the match is weak. Clone size is not always given. Where it is, it says once, few, many or a class for expanded clones.

TRBD1 | 15 | TRBJ1-6 | TRBV19 | - | TGTGCCAGTAGTCCACAGGGACAGGCCGGTTCACCCCTCCACTTT | CASSPQGQAGSPLHF
TRBD1 | 20 | TRBJ1-5 | TRBV30 | - | TGTGCCTGGAGATCCAGCTTTCGGACAGGGGGCTGGGATAGCAATCAGCCCCAGCATTTT | CAWRSSFRTGGWDSNQPQHF
- | 15 | TRBJ2-7 | TRBV10-3 | - | TGTGCCATCAGCGGGTGGGCAGGGGGGTCCTACGAGCAGTACTTC | CAISGWAGGSYEQYF
- | 11 | TRBJ2-5 | TRBV3-1/TRBV3-2 | - | TGTGCCAGCAGCCTCACACGGGCCCAGTACTTC | CASSLTRAQYF
TRBD1 | 14 | TRBJ1-2 | TRBV6-5 | - | TGTGCCAGCAGTCCATGGACAGGGAATAGTGGCTACACCTTC | CASSPWTGNSGYTF
TRBD1 | 15 | TRBJ1-2 | TRBV2 | - | TGTGCCAGCAGTGATGATTCAGGGGGTAGACGGGGCTACACCTTC | CASSDDSGGRRGYTF
- | 16 | TRBJ1-5 | TRBV10-3 | once | TGTGCCATCAGTGAGTCCCTAGGACATAGCAATCAGCCCCAGCATTTT | CAISESLGHSNQPQHF
- | 13 | TRBJ1-4 | TRBV18 | - | TGTGCCAGCTCGTGGAAGGAGTCCGAAAAACTGTTTTTT | CASSWKESEKLFF
- | 11 | TRBJ1-2 | TRBV29-1 | - | TGCAGCGTTATGGCCGACTATGGCTACACCTTC | CSVMADYGYTF
- | 13 | TRBJ2-2 | TRBV24-1 | - | TGTGCCACCAGGCTAGGAGGCACCGGGGAGCTGTTTTTT | CATRLGGTGELFF
- | 14 | TRBJ1-3 | TRBV6-6 | few | TGTGCCAGCAGTTACTCTGGGCAGGCGAGCACCATATATTTT | CASSYSGQASTIYF
- | 15 | TRBJ1-1 | TRBV7-6 | - | TGTGCCAGCAGCCAATACCACAGGGAAAACACTGAAGCTTTCTTT | CASSQYHRENTEAFF
- | 11 | TRBJ1-2 | TRBV2 | - | TGTGCCAGCAAAGGGGGGGCGGGCTACACCTTC | CASKGGAGYTF